The T cell receptor beta chain under discussion was sequenced for a study of T cells in Graves' hyperthyroidism and ophthalmopathy. Study-wide points: Ophthalmopathy prediction by the model preceded onset by a median 6.5 months. Classification by a 13 V-J model distinguished ophthalmopathy from stable hyperthyroidism.

In making diagnoses, clinical symptoms, serum thyroxine and TRAb, thyroid ultrasound and orbital computed tomography were all used. The table lists this clonotype with many counts. Its target is unknown. Germline V gene data show CDR1 as LGHDT and CDR2 as YNNKEL (reference sequence). V was trimmed by 4 bases and J by 7 bases, leaving 11 bases between them. CDR3 length equals 13 residues. There were TCR beta CDR3 regions amplified from RNA transcripts. First-round RT-PCR of the TCR CDR3 relied on the HTBI primer set. TCRdb processed the multiplex PCR reads anew with MiXCR; each CDR3 protein has one entry. The repertoire has some 320,000 distinct CDR3 sequences, roughly 13% of them found once; the top ten carry approximately 35%.

The rearrangement uses TRBV3-1 and TRBJ2-1; D is uncertain. The sequencing sample was made of blood. This sequence was found in a middle-aged woman with Graves' ophthalmopathy. CDR3 region: CASSPSVANEQFF. In DNA form, the CDR3 reads TGTGCCAGCAGCCCTTCAGTCGCGAATGAGCAGTTCTTC.